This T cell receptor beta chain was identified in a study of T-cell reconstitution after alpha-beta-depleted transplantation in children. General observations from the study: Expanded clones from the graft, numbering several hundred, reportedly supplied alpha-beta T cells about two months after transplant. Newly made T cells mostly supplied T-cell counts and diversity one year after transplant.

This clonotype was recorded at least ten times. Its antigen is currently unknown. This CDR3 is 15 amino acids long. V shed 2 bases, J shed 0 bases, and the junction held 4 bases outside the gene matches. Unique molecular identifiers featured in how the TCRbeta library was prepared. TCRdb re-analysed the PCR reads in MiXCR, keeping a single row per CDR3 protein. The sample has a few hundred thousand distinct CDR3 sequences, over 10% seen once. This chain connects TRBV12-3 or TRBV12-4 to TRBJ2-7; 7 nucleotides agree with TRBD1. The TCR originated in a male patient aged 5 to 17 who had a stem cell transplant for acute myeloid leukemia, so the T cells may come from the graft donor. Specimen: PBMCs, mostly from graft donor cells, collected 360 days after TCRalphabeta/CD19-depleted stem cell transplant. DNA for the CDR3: TGTGCCAGCAGTTTAACCGGGACAGACTCCTACGAGCAGTACTTC. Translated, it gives CASSLTGTDSYEQYF.